Sequencing of this T cell receptor beta chain was carried out in a study of T cells in Graves' hyperthyroidism and ophthalmopathy (dated by TCRdb to between 2017 and 2020). Describing the broader study: Peripheral blood samples were taken at initial diagnosis, before any treatment was given. A discovery cohort of approximately 97 patients, 43 with Graves' ophthalmopathy and roughly 59 with stable Graves' hyperthyroidism, was used to find distinguishing TCR V-J signatures. An independent validation cohort of 18 to 20 hyperthyroidism patients and some 15 patients who later progressed to ophthalmopathy tested prospective prediction of ophthalmopathy. The 80 to 100 discovery patients were randomly divided into training and test sets at a 7:3 ratio. The study also compared thyroid tissue and blood T-cell repertoires from more than five Graves' hyperthyroidism patients. Following sampling, methimazole starting at 30 mg daily was given to hyperthyroidism patients, and high-dose intravenous methylprednisolone was given to ophthalmopathy patients. TCR Vbeta CDR3 sequencing of 130 to 150 peripheral blood samples (under 45 ophthalmopathy, about 75 hyperthyroidism and 17 progressor patients) is reported in the paper. The paper's findings and limits, for the study overall: In validation, progression to ophthalmopathy was predicted by the model with 70.59% sensitivity and 72.22% specificity, a median of about 6 months before onset. No statistical method was used to fix the sample size in advance, and group allocation was not hidden from the investigators. Blood samples also contained most of the expanded thyroid clonotypes (frequency above 0.001), which suggests that blood repertoires may reflect thyroid immune responses. Ophthalmopathy was separated from stable hyperthyroidism by a 13 V-J signature model, with about 86% sensitivity and 81% to 83% specificity obtained in cross-validation and 80%/75% obtained in testing.

CDR1 and CDR2 are read off the germline V gene as SGHDN and FVKESK. Including cysteine and phenylalanine, the CDR3 has 14 amino acids. Only CDR3 DNA remains: 42 bases, in frame from the first base. A distance of 13 bases separates the germline ends of V and J, which lose 0 bases and 7 bases respectively. This clonotype was counted at least ten times. Its specific antigen is unknown. It has no much larger one-base neighbor in the sample; base qualities were not kept. Moderately to severely active disease, a Clinical Activity Score of at least 3, a NOSPECS grade of at least 4, and a duration under 3 months were present in ophthalmopathy patients. The study excluded patients with uncontrolled infections, other autoimmune diseases, pregnancy or lactation. Clinical symptoms, serum thyroxine and TRAb, thyroid ultrasound, and orbital computed tomography formed the basis for the diagnoses. Ficoll-Paque density gradient centrifugation was used to isolate PBMCs from approximately 11 ml of fresh peripheral blood. Total RNA was extracted with Trizol reagent, and quality was checked on an Agilent 2100 Bioanalyzer.

TCR beta CDR3 regions were amplified from RNA transcripts. For the first round of RT-PCR on the TCR CDR3, the HTBI primer set was used together with the Qiagen OneStep RT-PCR kit. Libraries were constructed in a second round of multiplex PCR, after which size selection and purification were carried out. The libraries were sequenced on an Illumina HiSeq2000 using paired-end 100 bp reads. Processing in the source paper ran as follows. SOAPnuke was used to process the raw data, throwing out any read that contained adapters or uncalled bases, had a mean Phred below 15, or lacked an exact constant-primer or identifier match. High-quality paired reads were merged using COPE v1.2.5, and each unique nucleotide sequence was defined as a clonotype. Clonotypes were aligned to IMGT TRBV, TRBD and TRBJ reference segments using MiTCR v1.1. The analysis included only V-J combinations with a frequency above 0.0001, which together covered 99% to 99.2% of the repertoires. The TCS score was defined as F50 (clonal expansion) divided by E x V (chaos), with BLOSUM62-based TCRdist calculated between CDR3 peptides within each V-J. Welch's t-statistics and random forest reduced just over 500 V-J features to about 13, which were used in a naive Bayes classifier (R e1071). TCRdb cleaned the public reads at Q25 with fastp, built clones with MiXCR and kept in-frame beta chains. Rows merge per CDR3 protein into single entries with the most common DNA and genes. The V and J calls and clone size are TCRdb's, not the authors'. The sample contains some 500,000 distinct CDR3 sequences, around 22% of them found a single time. Of the sample, approximately 10% is held by the ten largest clones.

The source material was blood. This sequence was found in a woman aged 25 to 39 with Graves' ophthalmopathy. The V and J segments used are TRBV14 and TRBJ2-7; the D gene assignment is ambiguous. For the CDR3, the sequence is CASSQDEPLLEQYF. The DNA reads as follows: TGTGCCAGCAGCCAAGACGAGCCTCTCCTAGAGCAGTACTTC. The full variable domain, completed from the reference TRBV14 and TRBJ2-7 proteins outside the CDR3, reads EAGVTQFPSHSVIEKGQTVTLRCDPISGHDNLYWYRRVMGKEIKFLLHFVKESKQDESGMPNNRFLAERTGGTYSTLKVQPAELEDSGVYFCASSQDEPLLEQYFGPGTRLTVT.